This T cell receptor beta chain was captured by sequencing in a study of blood T cell repertoires in COVID-19. For the study at large: Samples taken during acute and convalescent COVID-19 were collected in the United States, Italy and Spain. PBMCs, B-cell-depleted T cells, or T cells were the source of the cDNA or gDNA that made up the material.

Authors' data handling: Quantification of nucleated cells was approximated via reference gene primer amplification. The assay was immunoSEQ multiplex PCR, and TCRdb's table has in-frame clones only and misses some. V and J calls and clone size are as listed in that table; D and trimming were resolved from the DNA. The sample carries over 120,000 clones, over 65% recorded once. CDR3 length: 13 residues. V lost 1 base, J lost 0 bases, and 4 bases lay in between. The germline V gene encodes CDR1 SGHKS and CDR2 YYEKEE (reference sequence). The specimen sequenced was peripheral blood. This TCR derives from a human donor in a cohort sampled during active COVID-19. This rearrangement joins TRBV5-5 to TRBJ1-1, with D unresolved. Written as DNA, the CDR3 is TGTGCCAGCAGCTTGCAGTTGAACACTGAAGCTTTCTTT. The encoded protein is CASSLQLNTEAFF.